The clone carrying this T cell receptor (beta chain) was counted only a few times. What it binds is not known. Together with a sample-barcoded 5' primer, a J-beta primer mix was included in a second PCR lasting roughly 6 to 12 cycles. TCRdb called the 5' RACE reads again in MiXCR, with one record for every CDR3 protein. The sample lists under 850,000 distinct CDR3 sequences; 36% were seen once. Germline V CDR1 and CDR2: LGHNA, YNFKEQ. CDR3 length: 19 residues. The ends were cut back, 0 bases at V and 5 bases at J, with 25 bases in the middle. Healthy Russian Caucasian donors spanned ages about 6 to 90 years. This entry comes from a study of blood T cells in healthy people across ages. Study findings and constraints: The unsorted PBMCs prevented any conclusive comparison of naive versus antigen-experienced cells.

The sequenced sample consisted of blood. The chain links TRBV4-2 to TRBJ2-5; D call uncertain. This TCR derives from a man aged 18-30 years in good health. CDR3 DNA sequence: TGTGCCAGCAGCCAAGATGTATGGGTGGGGTCCGAGGCATCCGAGACCCAGTACTTC. Residues: CASSQDVWVGSEASETQYF.